These T cell receptor beta chains were read from a single sample in a study of T cell responses to AZD1222 COVID-19 vaccine. The table came from immunoSEQ multiplex PCR; TCRdb's copy has only in-frame clones and leaves some out. The sample yields approximately 150,000 clones, 85% to 90% seen once. The sequencing here drew on peripheral blood, taken 28 days after the second AZD1222 dose. The origin of the receptors is an adult who received the AZD1222 COVID-19 vaccine. Each CDR3 is given with its conserved first and last residue. The D gene is left open where the match is weak. Clone size is shown for a subset of rows, as once, few, many or a class of expanded clone.

abundance	v_gene	d_gene	j_gene	CDR3nt	CDR3aa
.	TRBV28	TRBD1	TRBJ1-3	TGTGCCAGCAGTTTTAACTCAGGGGGTGGAAACACCATATATTTT	CASSFNSGGGNTIYF
.	TRBV5-1	.	TRBJ2-5	TGCGCCAGCAGCTTGATCCCCGGGAAATGGGAGACCCAGTACTTC	CASSLIPGKWETQYF
.	TRBV7-2	.	TRBJ1-1	TGTGCCAGCAGCCCATTTGAGGGGAGGACTGAAGCTTTCTTT	CASSPFEGRTEAFF
.	TRBV19	.	TRBJ1-5	TGTGCCAGTATGCCGGTTAGTACTCTGAGCAATCAGCCCCAGCATTTT	CASMPVSTLSNQPQHF
.	TRBV18	TRBD2	TRBJ2-7	TGTGCCAGTCGACCCCGCGGCGGGAGCTCCTACGAGCAGTACTTC	CASRPRGGSSYEQYF
.	TRBV18	.	TRBJ2-3	TGTGCCAGCTCTGCTCGGGGGCCCTCCACAGATACGCAGTATTTT	CASSARGPSTDTQYF
.	TRBV5-1	TRBD1	TRBJ1-6	TGCGCCAGCAGCTTGTCAGGGGGCTTCGATTCACCCCTCCACTTT	CASSLSGGFDSPLHF
.	TRBV15	.	TRBJ2-7	TGTGCCACCAGCAGAGGGGGGGATGCCTACGAGCAGTACTTC	CATSRGGDAYEQYF
.	TRBV3-1/TRBV3-2	.	TRBJ1-5	TGTGCCAGCAGCCAAGGCCTGGGGGGTTACTATCAGCCCCAGCATTTT	CASSQGLGGYYQPQHF
.	TRBV15	TRBD2	TRBJ2-7	TGTGCCACCAGCAGGGGGGGACTAGCGAACTACGAGCAGTACTTC	CATSRGGLANYEQYF
.	TRBV5-4	.	TRBJ2-2	TGTGCCAGCAGCTTGCCGGGCTTTAAGGCCGGGGAGCTGTTTTTT	CASSLPGFKAGELFF
.	TRBV7-9	.	TRBJ1-1	TGTGCCAGCAGCTTTACAGGCATCAGCGAAGCTTTCTTT	CASSFTGISEAFF
.	TRBV27	TRBD1	TRBJ1-2	TGTGCCAGCAGGAGGGGACAGGGTACCTATGGCTACACCTTC	CASRRGQGTYGYTF
.	TRBV9	.	TRBJ1-1	TGTGCCAGCAGCGTAGGGGCTGGGACTGAAGCTTTCTTT	CASSVGAGTEAFF
.	TRBV28	TRBD1	TRBJ1-5	TGTGCCAGCAACAACAGGGGGCAGCGCAATCAGCCCCAGCATTTT	CASNNRGQRNQPQHF
.	TRBV27	TRBD2	TRBJ2-1	TGTGCCAGCAGAACTAGCGGGAGTGACAATGAGCAGTTCTTC	CASRTSGSDNEQFF
.	TRBV7-2	.	TRBJ1-5	TGTGCCAGCAGCTTAGAGGCCGGTCAGCCCCAGCATTTT	CASSLEAGQPQHF
.	TRBV9	.	TRBJ1-1	TGTGCCAGCACCCGGGGGCCCGGCACTGAAGCTTTCTTT	CASTRGPGTEAFF
.	TRBV6-1	.	TRBJ2-5	TGTGCCAGCAGTGAAGTGGGGGAGGCCTTGCAGTACTTC	CASSEVGEALQYF
.	TRBV24-1	.	TRBJ2-7	TGTGCCACCAGTGATTTCGGGCCGCAGTCCGAGCAGTACTTC	CATSDFGPQSEQYF
.	TRBV13	.	TRBJ2-5	TGTGCCAGCAGCCAGGAATTCAAAGAGACCCAGTACTTC	CASSQEFKETQYF
.	TRBV28	TRBD1	TRBJ2-7	TGTGCCAGCACCACAGGGGCCGAGCAGTACTTC	CASTTGAEQYF
.	TRBV2	TRBD2	TRBJ2-2	TGTGCCACGTCCCGGGAGGGGATCACCGGGGAGCTGTTTTTT	CATSREGITGELFF
few	TRBV25-1	TRBD1	TRBJ1-4	TGTGCCAGCACCCCCGTAGGGGGCGAAAAACTGTTTTTT	CASTPVGGEKLFF
.	TRBV5-6	TRBD1	TRBJ1-1	TGTGCCAGCAGCTATACGACAGGGGTGAACACTGAAGCTTTCTTT	CASSYTTGVNTEAFF
few	TRBV4-1	.	TRBJ2-7	TGCGCCAGCAGCCAAGCCGCAGCAAGCTCCTACGAGCAGTACTTC	CASSQAAASSYEQYF
many	TRBV4-1	TRBD2	TRBJ2-7	TGCGCCAGCAGCCAGCTAGCGGGAGAGTATAACGAGCAGTACTTC	CASSQLAGEYNEQYF
.	TRBV27	.	TRBJ2-3	TGTGCCAGCAGTTTACGGACACTAGATACGCAGTATTTT	CASSLRTLDTQYF
.	TRBV2	TRBD1	TRBJ2-7	TGTGCCAGCAGTGAACACCAAGGACAGGGGTCCTACGAGCAGTACTTC	CASSEHQGQGSYEQYF
.	TRBV9	.	TRBJ2-1	TGTGCCAGCAGCGGTGGCAGCTACTACAATGAGCAGTTCTTC	CASSGGSYYNEQFF
.	TRBV5-1	TRBD2	TRBJ2-1	TGCGCCAGCAGCCTGTTTGCGGGAGGGGAATACAATGAGCAGTTCTTC	CASSLFAGGEYNEQFF
.	TRBV14	.	TRBJ1-1	TGTGCCAGCAGCCTCTATCAGTTTTCACCGGGAGGGTCCATGAACACTGAAGCTTTCTTT	CASSLYQFSPGGSMNTEAFF
.	TRBV3-1/TRBV3-2	.	TRBJ1-5	TGTGCCAGCAGCCAAGGCTATAGCAATCAGCCCCAGCATTTT	CASSQGYSNQPQHF
.	TRBV7-6	TRBD2	TRBJ2-7	TGTGCCAGCAGCACCCTAGCGGGCCCACCTTTCTACGAGCAGTACTTC	CASSTLAGPPFYEQYF
.	TRBV29-1	.	TRBJ1-2	TGCAGCGTTGAAGCTCTGGGTGGCTACACCTTC	CSVEALGGYTF
.	TRBV2	.	TRBJ2-5	TGTGCCAGCAGACGGTCCAGGGATGGAGAGACCCAGTACTTC	CASRRSRDGETQYF
once	TRBV27	TRBD1	TRBJ2-7	TGTGCCAGGGTCCGGGACAGTGAATCCTACGAGCAGTACTTC	CARVRDSESYEQYF
.	TRBV28	.	TRBJ1-6	TGTGCCAGCAGTTTAGCCACCCCCAACCATTCACCCCTCCACTTT	CASSLATPNHSPLHF
.	TRBV29-1	TRBD2	TRBJ2-1	TGCAGCGTGGAACTAGCGGAGAACAATGAGCAGTTCTTC	CSVELAENNEQFF
.	TRBV19	.	TRBJ2-7	TGTGCCAGTAGTATTAGTGGGACGGGCTACGAGCAGTACTTC	CASSISGTGYEQYF
.	TRBV7-2	TRBD1	TRBJ1-5	TGTGCCAGCAGCCAGGGGGTAAGGAATCAGCCCCAGCATTTT	CASSQGVRNQPQHF
few	TRBV19	.	TRBJ2-1	TGTGCCAGTAGCAATAACGGGCCCCTTAATGAGCAGTTCTTC	CASSNNGPLNEQFF
.	TRBV10-3	.	TRBJ2-2	TGTGCCATCAGTGAGCAAAGCGGGGAGCTGTTTTTT	CAISEQSGELFF
.	TRBV29-1	.	TRBJ2-3	TGCAGCGTTGACCACAGCACAGATACGCAGTATTTT	CSVDHSTDTQYF
.	TRBV7-8	TRBD1	TRBJ2-5	TGTGCCAGCAGCTCAGGACAGGTCCAAGAGACCCAGTACTTC	CASSSGQVQETQYF
once	TRBV19	.	TRBJ1-4	TGTGCCAGTACCTCGCCGTTGGCTCTTAATGAAAAACTGTTTTTT	CASTSPLALNEKLFF
.	TRBV11-2	TRBD2	TRBJ2-5	TGTGCCAGCAGCTTATCGACACTGGGGGGAGGGCAAGAGACCCAGTACTTC	CASSLSTLGGGQETQYF
.	TRBV6-5	.	TRBJ1-1	TGTGCCAGCAGTCCGGGGGTCGCGGAAGCTTTCTTT	CASSPGVAEAFF
once	TRBV2	.	TRBJ2-3	TGTGCCAGCAGTGAAGCGCTTCAGGGTCTAGCGAGGCCAGATACGCAGTATTTT	CASSEALQGLARPDTQYF
.	TRBV7-2	.	TRBJ1-1	TGTGCCAGCAGCTGGGTTGGGAACACTGAAGCTTTCTTT	CASSWVGNTEAFF